A single sample is the source of the 18 T cell receptor beta chains below, sequenced in a study of T cells in Graves' hyperthyroidism and ophthalmopathy. Template material for amplifying TCR beta CDR3 regions consisted of RNA transcripts. A set of HTBI primers served as the primers for a first-round RT-PCR of the TCR CDR3. TCRdb re-derived calls from the multiplex PCR reads in MiXCR, one entry per CDR3 protein. The sample lists about 600,000 distinct CDR3 sequences; more than 15% were seen once. Sequenced: blood. Source of these receptors: a middle-aged woman with Graves' ophthalmopathy.

This clonotype was observed at least ten times. The genes are TRBV11-2 and TRBJ2-1; 9 nucleotides align to TRBD2. After removal of 4 bases from V and 2 bases from J, the junction contained 6 bases not matched to a gene. The germline V gene encodes CDR1 SGHAT and CDR2 FQNNGV. The CDR3 extends over 16 amino acids. The DNA of the CDR3 is TGTGCCAGCAGCTCCTTAGCGGGAGCGGCCTACAATGAGCAGTTCTTC. Protein: CASSSLAGAAYNEQFF.

This clonotype appeared a few times. The V and J genes are TRBV18 and TRBJ1-2; D may be TRBD1 (6 bases). The germline V gene has CDR1 KGHSH and CDR2 LQKENI. The CDR3 totals 14 residues. The V end was cut by 3 bases, the J end by 7 bases, with 15 bases between. The CDR3 is CASSPTGPAGGYTF. The CDR3 DNA follows: TGTGCCAGCTCACCGACAGGCCCCGCGGGTGGCTACACCTTC. Full variable domain (remainder filled in from reference TRBV18 and TRBJ1-2): NAGVMQNPRHLVRRRGQEARLRCSPMKGHSHVYWYRQLPEEGLKFMVYLQKENIIDESGMPKERFSAEFPKEGPSILRIQQVVRGDSAAYFCASSPTGPAGGYTFGSGTRLTVV.

The table lists this clonotype with many counts. The rearrangement uses TRBV12-3 or TRBV12-4 and TRBJ2-7, with a possible D match to TRBD2 (5 bases). Trimming stripped 6 bases from V and 2 bases from J, with 11 bases between. The CDR3 spans 13 residues. The CDR3 region has the DNA TGTGCCAGCAGGAGGACTGGCGCCTACGAGCAGTACTTC. Protein: CASRRTGAYEQYF.

A note on this clonotype: A single base separates this from a much larger clone, so it may be a read error. This chain uses TRBV2 with TRBJ2-3; 8 bases are a match to TRBD1. The junction had 9 bases not matched to a gene; V was cut back by 8 bases and J by 2 bases. Per the germline V gene, CDR1 is SNHLY and CDR2 is FYNNEI. The CDR3 length is 15 residues. The CDR3 loop is CASLGQGAYTDTQYF. The CDR3 bases are TGTGCCAGCCTCGGGCAGGGGGCCTACACAGATACGCAGTATTTT.

As concerns this clonotype: A much larger clone differs by one base, so this may be a read error. The rearrangement uses TRBV3-1 and TRBJ2-2, with D perhaps given as TRBD1 or TRBD2 (5 bases each). This CDR3 is 16 amino acids long. V gave up 4 bases and J gave up 6 bases, with 18 bases separating them. Germline V gives CDR1 LGHDT, CDR2 YNNKEL (reference sequence). The CDR3 reads CASSRGAQRSAGELFF. The CDR3 bases are TGTGCCAGCAGCCGAGGGGCCCAGCGATCCGCCGGGGAGCTGTTTTTT.

This clonotype has just one count. One junction end does not reproduce the germline sequence, and a read error may be involved. The chain is built from TRBV7-9 and TRBJ2-5; 7 nucleotides match TRBD2. Germline V gene lookup returns CDR1 SEHNR and CDR2 FQNEAQ (reference sequence). This CDR3 comprises 16 residues. This CDR3 is CASSPREATLQATQYF. The CDR3 DNA follows: TGTGCCAGCAGCCCCCGGGAGGCCACGCTTCAAGCGACCCAGTACTTC.

The sample holds a few counts of this clonotype. The V call is TRBV11-2, the J call TRBJ2-5, with TRBD2 matching over 7 bases. In germline, CDR1 is SGHAT, CDR2 FQNNGV. The CDR3 runs to 14 residues. Germline trimming cut 6 bases from V and 3 bases from J; bases unmatched to any gene: 7. CDR3 region: CASRASGVEETQYF. The CDR3 DNA follows: TGTGCCAGCAGAGCTAGCGGAGTGGAAGAGACCCAGTACTTC.

V usage is TRBV5-1 and J usage is TRBJ2-7; D is possibly TRBD1 (5 bases). Trimming took off 0 bases at V and 3 bases at J, with 10 bases between the two ends. This CDR3 is built from 14 residues. Germline V gene sequence: CDR1 SGHRS, CDR2 YFSETQ. This CDR3 reads CASSLVQESYEQYF. CDR3 sequence (DNA): TGCGCCAGCAGCTTGGTACAGGAGAGCTACGAGCAGTACTTC.

This chain connects TRBV6-1 to TRBJ2-7, with TRBD2 matching 7 bases. The germline V gene has CDR1 MNHNS and CDR2 SASEGT. The ends lost 6 bases at V and 5 bases at J; junction bases unmatched: 10. The CDR3 loop spans 14 amino acids. The CDR3 protein is CASREGGTGHEQYF. CDR3 nucleotide sequence: TGTGCCAGCAGGGAGGGAGGGACTGGCCACGAGCAGTACTTC.

This clonotype was seen many times. This chain connects TRBV3-1 to TRBJ1-5; 8 nucleotides match TRBD1. V shed 1 base and J 11 bases; nucleotides not matched to a gene: 10. This CDR3 contains 15 residues. In germline, CDR1 is LGHDT, CDR2 YNNKEL (reference sequence). CDR3: CASSQGGRGQGSQHF. CDR3 bases: TGTGCCAGCAGCCAAGGGGGCAGGGGGCAGGGGTCCCAGCATTTT.

This clonotype was seen at least ten times. The rearrangement joins TRBV7-2 to TRBJ2-1, with D uncertain. The CDR3 has 13 residues. Trimming took 8 bases from V and 7 from J, leaving 15 bases between them. The germline V gene has CDR1 SGHTA and CDR2 FQGNSA. The CDR3 loop reads CASGENLLNEQFF. The CDR3, as DNA: TGTGCCAGCGGCGAGAACCTACTTAATGAGCAGTTCTTC.

The rearrangement uses TRBV18 and TRBJ2-1, with 9 bases matching TRBD2. V shed 2 bases and J 3 bases; nucleotides not matched to a gene: 11. Germline CDR1 reads KGHSH; CDR2 reads LQKENI. CDR3 length: 18 amino acids. The CDR3, as DNA: TGTGCCAGCTCACCATTACCGCCGACTAGCGGTTACTACAATGAGCAGTTCTTC. This gives the protein CASSPLPPTSGYYNEQFF.

This clonotype was observed many times. The genes are TRBV11-2 and TRBJ1-1; no clear D. The germline gives CDR1 SGHAT, CDR2 FQNNGV. This CDR3 contains 15 residues. The V and J ends lost 7 bases and 4 bases respectively, with 19 bases between them. CDR3 sequence: CASTISGLGSTEAFF. The CDR3 DNA sequence: TGTGCCAGCACCATCAGTGGGCTGGGGAGCACTGAAGCTTTCTTT.

In its sample, this clonotype was seen many times. The J gene is TRBJ1-4, the V gene TRBV12-3 or TRBV12-4; D unresolved. The CDR3 is made up of 14 amino acids. The V end was cut by 5 bases, the J end by 8 bases, with 15 bases between. This chain's CDR3 is CASSPSGLREKLFF. CDR3 nucleotides: TGTGCCAGCAGTCCGTCGGGCCTCCGGGAAAAACTGTTTTTT.

This clonotype was seen many times. V gene TRBV2 combines with J gene TRBJ2-3; 8 bases match TRBD2. Germline V gene data show CDR1 as SNHLY and CDR2 as FYNNEI. This CDR3 spans 13 amino acids. The J segment lost 4 bases and the V segment lost 9 bases, leaving 6 bases of the junction unmatched. CDR3 sequence (DNA): TGTGCCAGTTTATCGGGAGGGGCAGATACGCAGTATTTT. It codes for CASLSGGADTQYF.

The V and J genes are TRBV10-3 and TRBJ2-2; D remains unclear. CDR1 and CDR2 (germline): ENHRY, SYGVKD. The CDR3 runs to 13 residues. Trimming removed 5 bases from V and 4 bases from J, with 8 bases in between. The CDR3 spells CAISRTLTGELFF. The CDR3 DNA sequence: TGTGCCATCAGTAGGACCCTCACCGGGGAGCTGTTTTTT.

This clonotype has more than one count but fewer than ten. The CDR3 does not end in the conserved phenylalanine or tryptophan, so this is likely a read error. J is TRBJ1-1 and V is TRBV11-3, with a possible D match to TRBD1 (6 bases). The CDR3 has 17 amino acids. Trimming took off 5 bases at V and 4 bases at J, with 23 bases between the two ends. The germline gives CDR1 SGHNT, CDR2 YENEEA. CDR3 protein: CASSPNDPQGESTEAFL. DNA of the CDR3: TGTGCCAGCAGCCCAAACGACCCACAGGGTGAGAGCACTGAAGCTTTCCTT.

This clonotype was observed a few times. The J gene is TRBJ1-1, the V gene TRBV5-1; unclear D gene. The CDR3 has 15 residues. Germline assignment: CDR1 SGHRS and CDR2 YFSETQ. Trimming removed 0 bases at V and 2 bases at J, with 11 bases between. The CDR3, as DNA: TGCGCCAGCAGCTTGGGACCCCACCCCAACACTGAAGCTTTCTTT. It encodes CASSLGPHPNTEAFF.